This T cell receptor beta chain comes out of a study of blood T cell repertoires in COVID-19. Across the study: COVID-19 samples from acute and convalescent phases originated in the United States, Italy and Spain. From T cells, B-cell-depleted T cells, or PBMCs came the material, which was cDNA or gDNA.

This clone was found many times. CDR1 and CDR2 (germline): SGHAT, FQNNGV. V was pared by 5 bases and J by 0 bases, with 3 bases of the junction left unmatched. The CDR3 is made up of 17 amino acids. Participants reported their clinical history, and cohort assignment relied on those reports. Original data processing: Counts of nucleated cells, estimated from reference gene primer amplification, were obtained. Some clones are missing from TCRdb's copy, which holds only in-frame ones; the method was immunoSEQ multiplex PCR. The V and J calls and clone size are taken from that table; D and trimming were inferred from the DNA. Among approximately 200,000 clones listed, 85% were seen once.

This receptor was taken from a man between 35 and 55 years old who had recovered from COVID-19. V is TRBV11-2 and J is TRBJ2-1; TRBD2 matches 14 bases. The source material was PBMCs or T cells enriched from blood (not recorded which). The DNA of the CDR3 is TGTGCCAGCAGCACGACTAGCGGGAGGGTCTCCTACAATGAGCAGTTCTTC. This translates into CASSTTSGRVSYNEQFF.